This section outlines one T cell receptor beta chain sequence together with its context. The data are from a study of Graves' ophthalmopathy and Graves' hyperthyroidism. Ophthalmopathic donors had moderate-to-severe activity, CAS ≥3 and NOSPECS ≥4, with disease that had lasted under 3 months. Fresh peripheral blood (approximately 9.2 ml) yielded the PBMCs. V was clipped by 0 bases and J by 0 bases, with 11 bases between them. The CDR3 is made up of 16 amino acids. The germline V gene encodes CDR1 ENHRY and CDR2 SYGVKD. TCR beta CDR3 amplification used RNA transcripts. HTBI primers were used in a first-round RT-PCR, which preceded a second-round multiplex PCR. TCRdb processed the multiplex PCR reads anew with MiXCR; each CDR3 protein has one entry. The table includes roughly 220,000 distinct CDR3 sequences, around 50% detected once.

The chain uses TRBV10-3 and TRBJ1-1; no clear D gene. Sequencing used peripheral blood. The receptor comes from an adult man with Graves' ophthalmopathy. As DNA, the CDR3 is TGTGCCATCAGTGAGTCGCTTAGGGCTATGAACACTGAAGCTTTCTTT. Translated, it gives CAISESLRAMNTEAFF.